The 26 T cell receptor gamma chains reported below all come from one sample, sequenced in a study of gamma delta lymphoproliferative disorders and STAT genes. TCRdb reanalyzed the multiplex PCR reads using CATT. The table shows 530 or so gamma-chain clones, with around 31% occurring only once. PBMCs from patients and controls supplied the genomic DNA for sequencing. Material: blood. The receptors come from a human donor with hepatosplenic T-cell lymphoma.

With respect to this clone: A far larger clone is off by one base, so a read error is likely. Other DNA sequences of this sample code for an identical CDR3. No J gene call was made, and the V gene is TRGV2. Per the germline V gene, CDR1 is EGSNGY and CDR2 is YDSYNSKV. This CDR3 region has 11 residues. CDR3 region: CATWDGYKKLF. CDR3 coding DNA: TGTGCCACCTGGGACGGCTATAAGAAGCTCTTT.

CDR3 protein: CATWDQSSYKKLF. CDR3 nucleotide sequence: TGTGCCACCTGGGATCAATCCTCTTATAAGAAACTCTTT. The chain joins TRGV2 to TRGJ1 or TRGJ2. The J gene, left out of TCRdb, was set here by checking the DNA against germline. The CDR3 extends over 13 amino acids. CDR1 is EGSNGY, CDR2 YDSYNSKV, per germline. J was trimmed by 6 bases and V by 4 bases; bases with no gene match: 9.

CDR3 in amino acids: CAAWDSTGWFKIF. CDR3 nucleotides: TGTGCTGCGTGGGATTCCACTGGTTGGTTCAAGATATTT. The V call is TRGV10, the J call TRGJP1. No J gene was available from TCRdb, and it was assigned here by a germline match of the DNA. TRGV10 is treated as an ORF (open reading frame) with a function not yet certain. This CDR3 contains 13 residues. V shed 8 bases and J 3 bases; nucleotides not matched to a gene: 4.

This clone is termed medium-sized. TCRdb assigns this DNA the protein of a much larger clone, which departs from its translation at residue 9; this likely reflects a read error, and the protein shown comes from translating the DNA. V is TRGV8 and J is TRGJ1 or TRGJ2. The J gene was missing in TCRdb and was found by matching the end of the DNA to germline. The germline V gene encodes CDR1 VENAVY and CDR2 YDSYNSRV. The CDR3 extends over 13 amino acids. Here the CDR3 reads CATWDSSYCKKLF. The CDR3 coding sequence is TGTGCCACCTGGGATAGTTCGTATTGTAAGAAACTCTTT.

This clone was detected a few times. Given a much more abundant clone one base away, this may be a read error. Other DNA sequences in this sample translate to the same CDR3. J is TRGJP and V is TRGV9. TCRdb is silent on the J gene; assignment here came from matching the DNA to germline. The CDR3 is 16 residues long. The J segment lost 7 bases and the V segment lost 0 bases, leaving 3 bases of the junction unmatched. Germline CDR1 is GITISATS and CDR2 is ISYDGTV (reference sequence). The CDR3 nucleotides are TGTGCCTTGTGGGAGGTGCGTGAGTTGGGCAAAAAAATCAAGGTATTT. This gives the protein CALWEVRELGKKIKVF.

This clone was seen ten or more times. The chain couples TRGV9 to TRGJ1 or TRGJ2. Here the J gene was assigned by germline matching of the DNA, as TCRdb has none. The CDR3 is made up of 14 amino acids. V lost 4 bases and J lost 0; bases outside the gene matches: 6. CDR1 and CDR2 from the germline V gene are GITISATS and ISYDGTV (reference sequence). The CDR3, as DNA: TGTGCCTTGTGGGAACCTGAGAATTATTATAAGAAACTCTTT. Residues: CALWEPENYYKKLF.

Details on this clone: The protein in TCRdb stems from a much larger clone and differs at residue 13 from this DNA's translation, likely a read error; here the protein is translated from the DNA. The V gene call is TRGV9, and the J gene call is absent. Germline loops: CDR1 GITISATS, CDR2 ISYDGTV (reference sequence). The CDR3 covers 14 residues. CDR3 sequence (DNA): TGTGCCTTGTGGGAGGAGTTCACTGGTTGGTTCAAGACATTT. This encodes CALWEEFTGWFKTF.

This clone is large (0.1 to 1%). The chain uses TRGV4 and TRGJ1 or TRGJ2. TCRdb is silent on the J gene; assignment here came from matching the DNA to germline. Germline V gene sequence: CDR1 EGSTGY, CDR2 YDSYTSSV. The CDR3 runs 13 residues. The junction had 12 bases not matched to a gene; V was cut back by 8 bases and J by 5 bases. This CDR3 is CATFAREDYKKLF. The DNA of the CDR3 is TGTGCCACCTTTGCGAGGGAGGATTATAAGAAACTCTTT.

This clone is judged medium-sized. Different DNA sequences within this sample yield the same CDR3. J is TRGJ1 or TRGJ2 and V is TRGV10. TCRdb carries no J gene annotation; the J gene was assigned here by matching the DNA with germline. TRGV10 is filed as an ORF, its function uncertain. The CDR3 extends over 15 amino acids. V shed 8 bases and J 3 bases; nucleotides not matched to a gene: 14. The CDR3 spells CAAWASIHLYYKKLF. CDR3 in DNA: TGTGCTGCGTGGGCTTCCATCCACCTTTATTATAAGAAACTCTTT.

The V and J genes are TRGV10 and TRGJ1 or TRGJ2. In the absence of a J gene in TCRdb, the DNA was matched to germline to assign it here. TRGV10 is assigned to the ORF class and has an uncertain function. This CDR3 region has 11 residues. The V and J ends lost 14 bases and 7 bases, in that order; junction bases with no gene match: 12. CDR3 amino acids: CASPCPYKKLF. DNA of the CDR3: TGTGCTTCCCCGTGTCCGTATAAGAAACTCTTT.

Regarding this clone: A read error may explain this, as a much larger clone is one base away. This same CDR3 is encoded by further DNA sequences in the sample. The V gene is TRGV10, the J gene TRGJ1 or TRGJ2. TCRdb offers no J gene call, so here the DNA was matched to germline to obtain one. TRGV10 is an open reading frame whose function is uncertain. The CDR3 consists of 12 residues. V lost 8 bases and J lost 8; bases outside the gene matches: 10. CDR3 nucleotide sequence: TGTGCTGCGTGGGAAGGGTCACATAAGAAACTCTTT. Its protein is CAAWEGSHKKLF.

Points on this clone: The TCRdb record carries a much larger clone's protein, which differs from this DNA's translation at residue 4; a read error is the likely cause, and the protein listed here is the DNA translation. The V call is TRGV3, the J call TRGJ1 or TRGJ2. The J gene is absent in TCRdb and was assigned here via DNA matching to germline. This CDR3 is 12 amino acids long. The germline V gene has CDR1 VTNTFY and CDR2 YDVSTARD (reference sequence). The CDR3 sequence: CATRDRYYKKLF. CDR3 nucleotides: TGTGCCACCCGGGACAGGTATTATAAGAAACTCTTT.

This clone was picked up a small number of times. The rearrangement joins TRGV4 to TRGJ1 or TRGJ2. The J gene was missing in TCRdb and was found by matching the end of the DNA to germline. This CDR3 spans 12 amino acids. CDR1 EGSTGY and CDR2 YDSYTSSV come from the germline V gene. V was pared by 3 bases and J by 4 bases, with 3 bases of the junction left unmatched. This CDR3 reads CATWDNYYKKLF. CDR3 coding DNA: TGTGCCACCTGGGATAACTATTATAAGAAACTCTTT.

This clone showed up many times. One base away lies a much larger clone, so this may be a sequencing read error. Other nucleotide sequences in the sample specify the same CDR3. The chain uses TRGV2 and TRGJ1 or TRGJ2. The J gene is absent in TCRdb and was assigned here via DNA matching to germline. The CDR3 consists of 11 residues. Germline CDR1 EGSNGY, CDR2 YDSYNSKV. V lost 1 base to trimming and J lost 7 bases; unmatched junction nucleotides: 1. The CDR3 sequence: CATWDGYKKLF. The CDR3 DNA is TGTGCCACCTGGGACGGATATAAGAAACTCTTT.

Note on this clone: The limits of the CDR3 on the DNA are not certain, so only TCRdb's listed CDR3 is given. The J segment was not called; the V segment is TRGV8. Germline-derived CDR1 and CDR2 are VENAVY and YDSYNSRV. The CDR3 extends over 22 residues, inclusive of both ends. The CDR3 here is CATWDMVDRGVIRNSLAVEQHF.

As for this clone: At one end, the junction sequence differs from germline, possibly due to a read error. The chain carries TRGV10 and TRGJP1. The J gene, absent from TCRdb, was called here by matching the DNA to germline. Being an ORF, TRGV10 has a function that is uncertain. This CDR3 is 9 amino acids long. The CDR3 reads CATGWFKIF. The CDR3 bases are TGCGCCACTGGTTGGTTCAAGATATTT.

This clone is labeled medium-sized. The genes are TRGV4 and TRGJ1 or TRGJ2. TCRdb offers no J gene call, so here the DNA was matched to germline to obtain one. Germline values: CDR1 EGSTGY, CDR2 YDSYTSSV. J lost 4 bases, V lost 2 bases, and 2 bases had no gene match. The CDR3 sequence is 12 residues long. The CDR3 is CATWDAYYKKLF. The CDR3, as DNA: TGTGCCACCTGGGATGCATATTATAAGAAACTCTTT.

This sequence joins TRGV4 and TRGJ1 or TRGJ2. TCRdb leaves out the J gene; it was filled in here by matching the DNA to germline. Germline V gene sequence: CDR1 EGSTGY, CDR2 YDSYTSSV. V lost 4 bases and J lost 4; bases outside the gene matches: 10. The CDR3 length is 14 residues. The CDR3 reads CATWDGRGYYKKLF. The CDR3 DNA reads TGTGCCACCTGGGACGGGAGAGGATATTATAAGAAACTCTTT.

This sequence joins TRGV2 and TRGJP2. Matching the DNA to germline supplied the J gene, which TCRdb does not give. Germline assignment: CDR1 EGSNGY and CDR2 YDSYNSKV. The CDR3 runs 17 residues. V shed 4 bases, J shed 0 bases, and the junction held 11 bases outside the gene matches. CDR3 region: CATWESRGYSSDWIKTF. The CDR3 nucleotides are TGTGCCACCTGGGAAAGTAGGGGATATAGTAGTGATTGGATCAAGACGTTT.

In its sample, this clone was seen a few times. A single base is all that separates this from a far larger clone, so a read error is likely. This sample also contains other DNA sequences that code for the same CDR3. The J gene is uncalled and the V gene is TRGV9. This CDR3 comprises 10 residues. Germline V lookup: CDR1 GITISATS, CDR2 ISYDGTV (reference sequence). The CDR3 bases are TGTGCCTTGTGTATCGCCAAGAAACTTTTT. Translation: CALCIAKKLF.

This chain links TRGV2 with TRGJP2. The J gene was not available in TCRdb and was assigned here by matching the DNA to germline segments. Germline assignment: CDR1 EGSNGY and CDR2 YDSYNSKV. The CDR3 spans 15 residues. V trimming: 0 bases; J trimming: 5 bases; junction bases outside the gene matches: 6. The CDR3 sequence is CATWDGLWSDWIKTF. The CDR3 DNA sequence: TGTGCCACCTGGGACGGGCTATGGAGTGATTGGATCAAGACGTTT.

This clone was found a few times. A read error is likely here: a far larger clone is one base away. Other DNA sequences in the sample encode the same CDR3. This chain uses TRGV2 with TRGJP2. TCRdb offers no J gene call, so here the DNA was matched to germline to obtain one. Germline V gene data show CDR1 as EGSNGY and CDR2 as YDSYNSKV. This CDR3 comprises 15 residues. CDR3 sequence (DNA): TGCGCCACCTGGGACGGGCGGGGTAGTGATTGGATCAAGACGTTT. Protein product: CATWDGRGSDWIKTF.

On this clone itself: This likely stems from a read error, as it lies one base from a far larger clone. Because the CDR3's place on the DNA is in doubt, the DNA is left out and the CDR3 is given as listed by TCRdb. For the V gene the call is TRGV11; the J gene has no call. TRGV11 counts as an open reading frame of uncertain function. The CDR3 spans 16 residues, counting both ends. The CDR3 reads CTTVPAGLDRRWFKIF.

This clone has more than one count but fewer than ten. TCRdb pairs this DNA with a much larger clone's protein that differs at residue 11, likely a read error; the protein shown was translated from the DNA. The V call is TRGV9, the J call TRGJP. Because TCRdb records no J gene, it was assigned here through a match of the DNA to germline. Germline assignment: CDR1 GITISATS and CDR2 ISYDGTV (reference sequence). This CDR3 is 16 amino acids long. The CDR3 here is CALWEKQELGIKIKVF. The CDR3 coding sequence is TGTGCCTTGTGGGAGAAGCAAGAGTTGGGCATAAAAATCAAGGTATTT.

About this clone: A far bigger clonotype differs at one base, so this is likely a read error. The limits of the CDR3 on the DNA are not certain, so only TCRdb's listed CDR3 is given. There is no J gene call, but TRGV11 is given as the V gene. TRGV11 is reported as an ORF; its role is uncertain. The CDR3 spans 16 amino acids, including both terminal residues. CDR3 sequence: CTTVPAGLDRRWFKIF.

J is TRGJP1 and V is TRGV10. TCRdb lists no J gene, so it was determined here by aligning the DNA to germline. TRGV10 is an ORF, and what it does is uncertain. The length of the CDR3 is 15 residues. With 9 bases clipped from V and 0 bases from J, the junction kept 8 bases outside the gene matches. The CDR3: CAACDPNTTGWFKIF. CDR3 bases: TGTGCTGCGTGCGATCCTAATACCACTGGTTGGTTCAAGATATTT.